Sequencing of this TCR beta chain was carried out in a study of long-term antiretroviral therapy in people with HIV. They ran version v3.0 of the immunoSEQ assay at survey level. Assay: immunoSEQ multiplex PCR; the TCRdb copy retains only in-frame clones and omits some. The data show more than 25,000 clones, 97% seen once. The CDR3 loop spans 15 amino acids. CDR1 and CDR2 (germline): SGHNT, YENEEA. With 5 bases clipped from V and 10 bases from J, the junction kept 14 bases outside the gene matches. A remark on this clone: Antigen specificity is unknown.

Participants with HIV, all of them, were treated in the United States. Whole-study results and caveats: Diversity remained lower than transplant donor controls, even though it increased after ART. Dominating the repertoire at all time points were the clones that expanded before ART.

The chain carries TRBV11-3 and TRBJ2-1; TRBD1 aligns across 7 bases. The specimen comprised unsorted PBMCs, sampled 7.6 years after starting antiretroviral therapy. The receptor's source is a man aged 30 to 39 with HIV. In DNA form, the CDR3 reads TGTGCCAGCAGCCCTTACCCTACAGGGGTCGGGGAGCAGTTCTTC. It codes for CASSPYPTGVGEQFF.